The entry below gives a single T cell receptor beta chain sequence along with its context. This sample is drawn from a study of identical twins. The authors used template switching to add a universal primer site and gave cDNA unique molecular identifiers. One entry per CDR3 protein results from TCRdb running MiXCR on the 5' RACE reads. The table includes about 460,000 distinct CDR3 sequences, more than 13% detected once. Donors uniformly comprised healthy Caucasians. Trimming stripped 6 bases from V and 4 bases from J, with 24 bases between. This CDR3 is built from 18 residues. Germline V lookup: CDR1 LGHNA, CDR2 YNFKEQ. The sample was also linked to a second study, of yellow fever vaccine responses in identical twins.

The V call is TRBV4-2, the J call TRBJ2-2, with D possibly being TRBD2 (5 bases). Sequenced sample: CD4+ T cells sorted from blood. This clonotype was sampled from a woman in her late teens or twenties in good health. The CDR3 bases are TGTGCCAGCAGAGCCAAGTCCGGGTCCCTTGGAGGCACCGGGGAGCTGTTTTTT. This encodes CASRAKSGSLGGTGELFF.